Shown below are 12 T cell receptor beta chains from a single sample sequenced in a study of blood T cell repertoires in COVID-19. Clones were sequenced by immunoSEQ multiplex PCR, and TCRdb holds only the in-frame ones, with some missing. The table shows some 49,000 clones, with 81% occurring only once. The specimen was peripheral blood. These receptor sequences come from a woman older than 75 with COVID-19, enrolled during active disease.

This clone was picked up a small number of times. The chain has TRBV15 and TRBJ2-1; D may be TRBD1 (6 bases). The CDR3 is 14 amino acids. Per germline, CDR1 LNHNV and CDR2 YYDKDF (reference sequence). V was pared by 1 base and J by 8 bases, with 12 bases between. The CDR3: CATSRVTGPDEQFF. The CDR3 nucleotides are TGTGCCACCAGCAGAGTTACAGGGCCTGATGAGCAGTTCTTC.

The chain is built from TRBV5-1 and TRBJ2-5, with D possibly TRBD2 on 6 matching bases. Trimming pared 3 bases from V and 0 bases from J, leaving 12 bases between. The CDR3 has 15 residues. CDR1 SGHRS and CDR2 YFSETQ come from the germline V gene. CDR3 DNA sequence: TGCGCCAGCAGCTCCACTTGGACTAACCAAGAGACCCAGTACTTC. This sequence encodes CASSSTWTNQETQYF.

This clone was found a few times. The rearrangement links TRBV2 to TRBJ2-1, with 8 bases fitting TRBD2. Germline-derived CDR1 and CDR2 are SNHLY and FYNNEI. With 8 bases clipped from V and 2 bases from J, the junction kept 8 bases outside the gene matches. The CDR3 is 15 amino acids. As DNA, the CDR3 is TGTGCCAGCTGGGACCCAGCGGGAGCCTACAATGAGCAGTTCTTC. As protein: CASWDPAGAYNEQFF.

The rearrangement links TRBV28 to TRBJ2-2; tentative D call: TRBD2 (6 bases). V lost 6 bases and J lost 3, with 17 bases in between. This CDR3 comprises 16 residues. CDR1 and CDR2 (germline): MDHEN, SYDVKM. DNA of the CDR3: TGTGCCAGCAGCCCCACCGGGACTCCCTACACCGGGGAGCTGTTTTTT. It codes for CASSPTGTPYTGELFF.

The CDR3 region has the DNA TGTGCCATCAGCGGGGGTTACACTGAAGCTTTCTTT. It is translated as CAISGGYTEAFF. The chain joins TRBV10-3 to TRBJ1-1; D might be TRBD1 (5 bases). Trimming cost V 6 bases and J 3 bases, with 8 bases left between them. The CDR3 is 12 residues long. The germline V gene has CDR1 ENHRY and CDR2 SYGVKD.

The V and J genes are TRBV7-9 and TRBJ2-7; TRBD2 aligns across 14 bases. In germline, CDR1 is SEHNR, CDR2 FQNEAQ (reference sequence). The CDR3 length is 16 residues. Germline trimming cut 6 bases from V and 7 bases from J; bases unmatched to any gene: 11. The DNA for the CDR3 is TGTGCCAGCAGTTTTCCGGGACTAGCGGGAGAGGGGGAGCAGTACTTC. Translation: CASSFPGLAGEGEQYF.

This chain joins TRBV5-1 and TRBJ2-3, with no clear D. The CDR3 sequence is 14 residues long. CDR1 is SGHRS, CDR2 YFSETQ, per germline. V dropped 0 bases and J dropped 4 bases, with 9 bases sitting between them. CDR3 sequence reads: CASSLEPAPDTQYF. The CDR3 DNA is TGCGCCAGCAGCTTGGAGCCCGCCCCAGATACGCAGTATTTT. The whole variable domain, remainder taken from reference TRBV5-1 and TRBJ2-3, is KAGVTQTPRYLIKTRGQQVTLSCSPISGHRSVSWYQQTPGQGLQFLFEYFSETQRNKGNFPGRFSGRQFSNSRSEMNVSTLELGDSALYLCASSLEPAPDTQYFGPGTRLTVL.

The V and J genes are TRBV4-1 and TRBJ1-5, with TRBD1 as a possible D gene (6 bases). The V and J ends lost 2 bases and 2 bases respectively, with 19 bases between them. The CDR3 length is 18 residues. Germline assignment: CDR1 MGHRA and CDR2 YSYEKL. The CDR3 is CASSQMVTGPGGNQPQHF. The CDR3 bases are TGCGCCAGCAGCCAAATGGTAACAGGGCCTGGCGGCAATCAGCCCCAGCATTTT.

The rearrangement links TRBV30 to TRBJ2-7, with D uncertain. Per germline, CDR1 GTSNPN and CDR2 SVGIG (reference sequence). V lost 3 bases, J lost 7 bases, and 13 bases lay in between. The CDR3 has 12 amino acids. CDR3 sequence reads: CAWSVPPREQYF. The DNA of the CDR3 is TGTGCCTGGAGCGTACCCCCCCGGGAGCAGTACTTC.

This clone was seen a few times. The genes are TRBV4-1 and TRBJ2-1, with TRBD2 as a possible D gene (5 bases). Deletions cut 1 base from V and 4 bases from J, with 17 bases between. Looked up from germline, CDR1 is MGHRA and CDR2 is YSYEKL. CDR3 length: 17 amino acids. This CDR3 is CASSQVPAAERYNEQFF. Written as DNA, the CDR3 is TGCGCCAGCAGCCAAGTCCCAGCGGCCGAAAGGTACAATGAGCAGTTCTTC.

This clone was recorded only once. This chain connects TRBV18 to TRBJ2-4; weak D call: TRBD1 (5 bases). Germline values: CDR1 KGHSH, CDR2 LQKENI. With 1 base removed from V and 6 bases from J, the gap between germline ends came to 7 bases. The CDR3 is 13 amino acids. The CDR3 bases are TGTGCCAGCTCACCACAGGGGCTAAACATTCAGTACTTC. This codes for CASSPQGLNIQYF.

This clone was found a few times. The chain couples TRBV15 to TRBJ1-1; unclear D gene. Germline V gene sequence: CDR1 LNHNV, CDR2 YYDKDF (reference sequence). The CDR3 has 14 residues. The ends were cut back, 1 base at V and 3 bases at J, with 9 bases in the middle. CDR3 DNA sequence: TGTGCCACCAGCAGAGGGACGGAGGACACTGAAGCTTTCTTT. Protein: CATSRGTEDTEAFF.